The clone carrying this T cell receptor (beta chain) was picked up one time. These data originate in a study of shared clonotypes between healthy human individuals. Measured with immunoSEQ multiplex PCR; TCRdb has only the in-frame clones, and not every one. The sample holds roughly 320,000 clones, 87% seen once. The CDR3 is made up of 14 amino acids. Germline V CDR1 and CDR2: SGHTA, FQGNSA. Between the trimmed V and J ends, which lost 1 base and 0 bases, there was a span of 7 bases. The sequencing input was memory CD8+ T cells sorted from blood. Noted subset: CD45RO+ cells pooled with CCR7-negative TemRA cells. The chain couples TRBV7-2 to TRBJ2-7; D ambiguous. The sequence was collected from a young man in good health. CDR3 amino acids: CASSLESTSYEQYF. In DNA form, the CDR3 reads TGTGCCAGCAGCTTAGAATCTACCTCCTACGAGCAGTACTTC.